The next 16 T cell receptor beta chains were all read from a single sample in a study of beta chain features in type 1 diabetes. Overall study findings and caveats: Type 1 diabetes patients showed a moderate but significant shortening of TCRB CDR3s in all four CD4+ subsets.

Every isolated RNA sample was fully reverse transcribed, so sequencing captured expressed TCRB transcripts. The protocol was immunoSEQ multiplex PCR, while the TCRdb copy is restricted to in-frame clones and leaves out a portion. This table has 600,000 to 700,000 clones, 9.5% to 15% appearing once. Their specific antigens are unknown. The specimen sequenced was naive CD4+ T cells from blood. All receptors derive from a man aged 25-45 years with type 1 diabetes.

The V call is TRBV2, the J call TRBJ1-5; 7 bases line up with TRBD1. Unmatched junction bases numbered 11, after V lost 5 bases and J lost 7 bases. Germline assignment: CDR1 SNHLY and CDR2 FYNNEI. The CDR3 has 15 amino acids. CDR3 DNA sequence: TGTGCCAGCAGTTATAGAGACAGGGTGGGACAGCCCCAGCATTTT. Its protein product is CASSYRDRVGQPQHF. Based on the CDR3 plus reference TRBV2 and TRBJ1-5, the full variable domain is EPEVTQTPSHQVTQMGQEVILRCVPISNHLYFYWYRQILGQKVEFLVSFYNNEISEKSEIFDDQFSVERPDGSNFTLKIRSTKLEDSAMYFCASSYRDRVGQPQHFGDGTRLSIL.

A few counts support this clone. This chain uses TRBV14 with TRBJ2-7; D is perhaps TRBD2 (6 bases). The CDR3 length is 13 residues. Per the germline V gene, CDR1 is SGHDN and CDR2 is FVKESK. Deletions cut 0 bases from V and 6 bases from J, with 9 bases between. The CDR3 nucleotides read TGTGCCAGCAGCCAAGAATACGGGGGCGAGCAGTACTTC. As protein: CASSQEYGGEQYF.

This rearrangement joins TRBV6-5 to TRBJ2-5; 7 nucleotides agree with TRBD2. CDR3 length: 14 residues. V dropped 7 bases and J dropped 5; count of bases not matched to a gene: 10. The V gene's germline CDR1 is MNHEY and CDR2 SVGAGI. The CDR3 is CASTRTSAGETQYF. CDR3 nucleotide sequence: TGTGCCAGCACTCGGACTAGTGCGGGGGAGACCCAGTACTTC.

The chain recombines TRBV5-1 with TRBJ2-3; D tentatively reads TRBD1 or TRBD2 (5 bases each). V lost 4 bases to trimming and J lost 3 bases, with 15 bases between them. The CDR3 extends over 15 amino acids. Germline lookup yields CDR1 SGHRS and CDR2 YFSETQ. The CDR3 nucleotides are TGCGCCAGCAGCCGTGGGACCCTACCTACAGATACGCAGTATTTT. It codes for CASSRGTLPTDTQYF.

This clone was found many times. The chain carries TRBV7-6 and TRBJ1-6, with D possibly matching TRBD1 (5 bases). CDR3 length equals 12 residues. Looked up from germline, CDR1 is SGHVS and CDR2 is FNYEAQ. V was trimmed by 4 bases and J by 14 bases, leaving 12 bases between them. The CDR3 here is CASSSGVGALHF. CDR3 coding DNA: TGTGCCAGCAGCTCAGGCGTGGGGGCCCTCCACTTT.

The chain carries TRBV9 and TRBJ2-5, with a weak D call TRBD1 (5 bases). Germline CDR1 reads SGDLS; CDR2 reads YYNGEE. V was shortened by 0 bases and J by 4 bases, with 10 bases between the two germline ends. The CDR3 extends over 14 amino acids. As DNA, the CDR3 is TGTGCCAGCAGCGTAGCGCAGGGTAGAGAGACCCAGTACTTC. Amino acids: CASSVAQGRETQYF.

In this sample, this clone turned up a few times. DNA for the CDR3: TGCGCCAGCAGCTTGGGGGACAGGGAGAATGAGCAGTTCTTC. Its translation: CASSLGDRENEQFF. The chain is built from TRBV5-1 and TRBJ2-1; TRBD1 agrees at 9 bases. V shed 0 bases, J shed 7 bases, and the junction held 2 bases outside the gene matches. CDR3 length equals 14 residues. The germline V gene has CDR1 SGHRS and CDR2 YFSETQ.

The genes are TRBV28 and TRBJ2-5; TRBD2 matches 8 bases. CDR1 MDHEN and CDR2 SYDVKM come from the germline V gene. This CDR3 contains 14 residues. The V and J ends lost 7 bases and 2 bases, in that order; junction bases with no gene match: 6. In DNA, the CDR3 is TGTGCCAGCAACGGGGGGGCGGGTCAAGAGACCCAGTACTTC. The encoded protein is CASNGGAGQETQYF.

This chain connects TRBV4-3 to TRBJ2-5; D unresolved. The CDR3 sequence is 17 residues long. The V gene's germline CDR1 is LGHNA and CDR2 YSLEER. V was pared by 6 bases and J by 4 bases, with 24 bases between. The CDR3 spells CASSIPPRFFPGETQYF. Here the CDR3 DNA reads TGCGCCAGCAGTATCCCTCCGCGATTTTTTCCAGGAGAGACCCAGTACTTC.

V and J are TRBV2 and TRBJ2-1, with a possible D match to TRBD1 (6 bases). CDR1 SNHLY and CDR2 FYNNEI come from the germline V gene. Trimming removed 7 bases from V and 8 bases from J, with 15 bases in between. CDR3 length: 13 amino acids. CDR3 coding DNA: TGTGCCAGCATCAAAGGGGACATCGATGAGCAGTTCTTC. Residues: CASIKGDIDEQFF.

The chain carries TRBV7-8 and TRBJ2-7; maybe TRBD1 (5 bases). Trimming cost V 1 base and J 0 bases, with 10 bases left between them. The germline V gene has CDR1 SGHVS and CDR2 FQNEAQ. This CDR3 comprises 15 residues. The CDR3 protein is CASSLETVTSYEQYF. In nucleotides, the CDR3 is TGTGCCAGCAGCTTAGAGACAGTTACCTCCTACGAGCAGTACTTC.

The CDR3 loop is CASSVGVNYGYTF. The CDR3 DNA sequence: TGTGCCAGCAGCGTAGGGGTTAACTATGGCTACACCTTC. J is TRBJ1-2 and V is TRBV9, with no clear D. This CDR3 is built from 13 residues. Germline values: CDR1 SGDLS, CDR2 YYNGEE. Trimming cost V 0 bases and J 1 base, with 4 bases left between them.

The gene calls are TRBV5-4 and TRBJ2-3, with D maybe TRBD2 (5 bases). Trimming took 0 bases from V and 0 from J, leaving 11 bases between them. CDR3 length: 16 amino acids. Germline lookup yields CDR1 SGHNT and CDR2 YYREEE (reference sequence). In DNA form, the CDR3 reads TGTGCCAGCAGCTTGGGCCGGACTCCAAGCACAGATACGCAGTATTTT. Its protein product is CASSLGRTPSTDTQYF. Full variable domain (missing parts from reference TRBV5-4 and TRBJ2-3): ETGVTQSPTHLIKTRGQQVTLRCSSQSGHNTVSWYQQALGQGPQFIFQYYREEENGRGNFPPRFSGLQFPNYSSELNVNALELDDSALYLCASSLGRTPSTDTQYFGPGTRLTVL.

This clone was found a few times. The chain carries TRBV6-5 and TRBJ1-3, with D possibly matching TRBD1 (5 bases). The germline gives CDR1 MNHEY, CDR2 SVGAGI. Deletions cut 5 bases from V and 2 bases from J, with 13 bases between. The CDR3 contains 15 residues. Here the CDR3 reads CASSAVWGPGNTIYF. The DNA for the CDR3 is TGTGCCAGCAGTGCCGTGTGGGGACCTGGAAACACCATATATTTT.

Written as DNA, the CDR3 is TGTGCCAGCAGCCGGGAGCAGGGCTCCTACAATGAGCAGTTCTTC. It yields the protein CASSREQGSYNEQFF. This chain connects TRBV9 to TRBJ2-1, with D perhaps matching TRBD2 (6 bases). CDR1 and CDR2 (germline): SGDLS, YYNGEE. The CDR3 sequence is 15 residues long. Deletions cut 4 bases from V and 0 bases from J, with 11 bases between.

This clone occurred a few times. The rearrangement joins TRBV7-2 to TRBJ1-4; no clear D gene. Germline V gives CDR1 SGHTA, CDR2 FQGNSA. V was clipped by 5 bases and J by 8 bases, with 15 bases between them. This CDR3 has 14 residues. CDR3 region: CASSREARWEKLFF. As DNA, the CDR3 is TGTGCCAGCAGCAGGGAGGCGAGGTGGGAAAAACTGTTTTTT.